A selection of T cell receptor beta chains follows, all from one sample in a study of blood T cell repertoires in COVID-19. Data came from immunoSEQ multiplex PCR; TCRdb stores just in-frame clones and leaves some out. Here the sample spans about 400,000 clones, about 90% being singletons. Input material: peripheral blood. These receptors were collected from a man in his forties or fifties with acute or convalescent COVID-19. Each CDR3 is given with its conserved first and last residue. Each record gives: clone size, D gene, V gene, J gene, CDR3 protein, CDR3 DNA. The D gene is left open where the match is weak. Only some rows state a clone size, as once, few, many or a class for expanded clones.

NA	TRBD2	TRBV6-1	TRBJ2-3	CASSEKALTSGSPDTQYF	TGTGCCAGCAGTGAGAAGGCTCTGACTAGCGGGAGCCCAGATACGCAGTATTTT
once	TRBD1	TRBV7-9	TRBJ1-3	CASSLAGILTGNDGNTIYF	TGTGCCAGCAGCTTAGCTGGAATACTGACAGGGAACGATGGAAACACCATATATTTT
NA	NA	TRBV5-4	TRBJ2-1	CASSLDRHNEQFF	TGTGCCAGCAGCCTAGACAGACACAATGAGCAGTTCTTC
NA	NA	TRBV24-1	TRBJ1-2	CATSDLGGYGYTF	TGTGCCACCAGTGACCTGGGGGGGTATGGCTACACCTTC
NA	TRBD2	TRBV6-2/TRBV6-3	TRBJ2-2	CASSYSSGGAGELFF	TGTGCCAGCAGTTACTCTAGCGGGGGGGCCGGGGAGCTGTTTTTT
NA	NA	TRBV7-8	TRBJ1-2	CASSPRQGNGYTF	TGTGCCAGCAGCCCGCGTCAGGGGAATGGCTACACCTTC
NA	TRBD1	TRBV29-1	TRBJ2-7	CSVLSGTGGLSSEQYF	TGCAGCGTTTTATCCGGGACAGGGGGCTTGAGTTCCGAGCAGTACTTC
NA	TRBD2	TRBV7-3	TRBJ2-3	CASRAAGREGTDTQYF	TGTGCCAGCAGAGCGGCGGGGCGGGAGGGCACAGATACGCAGTATTTT
NA	NA	TRBV9	TRBJ2-2	CASSVAARTSNTGELFF	TGTGCCAGCAGCGTAGCCGCCAGGACATCGAACACCGGGGAGCTGTTTTTT
NA	TRBD2	TRBV3-1/TRBV3-2	TRBJ2-7	CASSQDRLAGGADEQYF	TGTGCCAGCAGCCAAGATCGACTAGCGGGGGGCGCAGACGAGCAGTACTTC
NA	NA	TRBV27	TRBJ1-1	CASSLSYRANTEAFF	TGTGCCAGCAGTTTATCGTACAGGGCGAACACTGAAGCTTTCTTT
NA	NA	TRBV6-2/TRBV6-3	TRBJ2-3	CASSDDRDSTDTQYF	TGTGCCAGCAGTGACGACAGGGACTCCACAGATACGCAGTATTTT
once	NA	TRBV28	TRBJ1-1	CASSLRDTEAFF	TGTGCCAGCAGCCTCCGGGACACTGAAGCTTTCTTT
NA	NA	TRBV5-1	TRBJ2-2	CASSAGLNTGELFF	TGCGCCAGCAGCGCGGGACTTAACACCGGGGAGCTGTTTTTT
NA	NA	TRBV6-1	TRBJ2-7	CASSELTESPYEQYF	TGTGCCAGCAGTGAATTGACGGAGTCCCCCTACGAGCAGTACTTC
NA	NA	TRBV6-4	TRBJ2-2	CASSAEGGTGELFF	TGTGCCAGCAGTGCAGAGGGAGGCACCGGGGAGCTGTTTTTT
NA	NA	TRBV18	TRBJ1-5	CASSHDGQDNQPQHF	TGTGCCAGCTCACACGATGGACAAGACAATCAGCCCCAGCATTTT
NA	TRBD2	TRBV27	TRBJ2-3	CASSLKFPSGRRDTQYF	TGTGCCAGCAGTTTGAAGTTTCCTAGCGGGAGACGGGATACGCAGTATTTT
NA	TRBD1	TRBV11-2	TRBJ1-2	CASSRTGGAAGYTF	TGTGCCAGCAGCAGGACAGGGGGCGCGGCTGGCTACACCTTC
once	TRBD1	TRBV2	TRBJ2-2	CASSVDRGITGELFF	TGTGCCAGCAGTGTGGACAGGGGCATCACCGGGGAGCTGTTTTTT
NA	NA	TRBV6-6	TRBJ2-7	CASRPGLNYEQYF	TGTGCCAGCCGGCCGGGTCTAAACTACGAGCAGTACTTC
NA	TRBD2	TRBV9	TRBJ2-7	CASSPRLAGVGEQYF	TGTGCCAGCAGCCCCAGACTAGCGGGAGTTGGTGAGCAGTACTTC
NA	NA	TRBV11-1	TRBJ1-2	CASSNRVAGYTF	TGTGCCAGCAGCAACAGGGTAGCAGGCTACACCTTC
once	NA	TRBV18	TRBJ1-2	CASSRDTLYGYTF	TGTGCCAGCTCACGCGACACTCTCTATGGCTACACCTTC
NA	TRBD2	TRBV7-8	TRBJ2-1	CASREPGLAKRGSYNEQFF	TGTGCCAGCAGGGAACCGGGACTAGCGAAGAGGGGGTCCTACAATGAGCAGTTCTTC
NA	TRBD2	TRBV4-3	TRBJ2-1	CASSQDRRAGAARRFF	TGCGCCAGCAGCCAAGACAGGAGAGCGGGGGCCGCTCGGCGGTTCTTC
NA	NA	TRBV6-2/TRBV6-3	TRBJ2-3	CASSYLADGTDTQYF	TGTGCCAGCAGTTATCTAGCCGACGGGACAGATACGCAGTATTTT
NA	NA	TRBV28	TRBJ1-3	CASTRLTGNTIYF	TGTGCCAGCACCCGGTTGACTGGGAACACCATATATTTT
NA	NA	TRBV27	TRBJ1-2	CASSFQGTTYGYTF	TGTGCCAGCAGTTTTCAGGGCACAACCTATGGCTACACCTTC
NA	NA	TRBV27	TRBJ2-1	CAISSRSGDFLFF	TGTGCCATTTCTTCTCGCTCTGGGGACTTCCTGTTCTTC
NA	NA	TRBV19	TRBJ1-6	CATRDSGYNSPLHF	TGTGCCACCCGGGACTCTGGCTATAATTCACCCCTCCACTTT
NA	NA	TRBV28	TRBJ1-4	CASSSSWEAGKLFF	TGTGCCAGCAGTTCCTCCTGGGAGGCAGGGAAACTGTTTTTT
NA	TRBD1	TRBV9	TRBJ1-1	CASSVGDRAEAFF	TGTGCCAGCAGCGTCGGAGACAGGGCTGAAGCTTTCTTT
NA	TRBD1	TRBV11-1	TRBJ1-1	CASSFGTGGKTEAFF	TGTGCCAGCAGCTTTGGGACAGGGGGCAAGACTGAAGCTTTCTTT
NA	NA	TRBV15	TRBJ2-1	CATSRAGGEQFF	TGTGCCACCAGCAGAGCGGGTGGTGAGCAGTTCTTC
NA	NA	TRBV27	TRBJ1-2	CASSWAANYGYTF	TGTGCCAGCAGTTGGGCAGCTAACTATGGCTACACCTTC
NA	TRBD1	TRBV19	TRBJ2-2	CASRGQGLTGELFF	TGTGCCAGTAGGGGACAGGGGCTCACCGGGGAGCTGTTTTTT
NA	NA	TRBV28	TRBJ2-3	CASSFSIMSDTQYF	TGTGCCAGCAGTTTCAGTATAATGTCAGATACGCAGTATTTT
once	NA	TRBV11-3	TRBJ2-5	CASSHVSGETQYF	TGTGCCAGCAGCCACGTTAGCGGAGAGACCCAGTACTTC
NA	TRBD2	TRBV13	TRBJ2-3	CASSLGRGDSTDTQYF	TGTGCCAGCAGCCTGGGGCGGGGGGATTCCACAGATACGCAGTATTTT
NA	TRBD1	TRBV25-1	TRBJ1-6	CAGGEGARNNSPLHF	TGTGCCGGCGGCGAGGGGGCGAGGAATAATTCACCCCTCCACTTT
NA	NA	TRBV7-8	TRBJ1-2	CASSYREVYGYTF	TGTGCCAGCAGTTACAGGGAAGTCTATGGCTACACCTTC
NA	NA	TRBV6-1	TRBJ1-5	CASSEAASGLNQPQHF	TGTGCCAGCAGTGAAGCAGCCTCAGGGCTCAATCAGCCCCAGCATTTT
NA	TRBD1	TRBV2	TRBJ2-1	CASRVTGTADNEQFF	TGTGCCAGCAGGGTGACAGGGACAGCGGACAATGAGCAGTTCTTC
NA	NA	TRBV9	TRBJ2-1	CASSALRETEQFF	TGTGCCAGCAGCGCCCTCCGGGAGACCGAGCAGTTCTTC
NA	NA	TRBV19	TRBJ1-1	CASMSSRDTEAFF	TGTGCCAGTATGTCTTCCCGGGACACTGAAGCTTTCTTT
NA	NA	TRBV29-1	TRBJ1-1	CSVTGPHTEAFF	TGCAGCGTAACAGGGCCCCACACTGAAGCTTTCTTT
once	NA	TRBV19	TRBJ1-3	CASSALGRSSGNTIYF	TGTGCCAGTAGTGCACTAGGACGGTCCTCTGGAAACACCATATATTTT
NA	NA	TRBV28	TRBJ1-5	CASSPGGGPQHF	TGTGCCAGCAGTCCCGGGGGGGGGCCCCAGCATTTT